Listed here are 23 T cell receptor beta chains from one sample, sequenced in a study of cytomegalovirus exposure and HLA in healthy donors. Assay used: immunoSEQ multiplex PCR; TCRdb lists only in-frame clones, some missing. In the table there are some 100,000 clones, roughly 88% of which are singletons. Sequences were obtained from PBMCs. Receptors were obtained from a man between 18 and 35 years old in good health and CMV-seronegative.

J is TRBJ1-2 and V is TRBV6-5; possible D gene TRBD1, 5 bases. The CDR3 is 16 residues long. V gave up 0 bases and J gave up 3 bases, with 14 bases separating them. CDR1 is MNHEY, CDR2 SVGAGI, per germline. CDR3 residues: CASSYSVGRQYYGYTF. The CDR3 nucleotides are TGTGCCAGCAGTTACTCGGTGGGGCGGCAGTACTATGGCTACACCTTC.

To note about this clone: The junction departs from the called germline gene at one end, perhaps through a read error. The DNA for the CDR3 is TGTGCCAGCATTTACAGGGGAGGCTCCTATAATTCACCCCTCCACTTT. Residues: CASIYRGGSYNSPLHF. V is TRBV6-5 and J is TRBJ1-6; 7 bases are a match to TRBD1. Germline lookup yields CDR1 MNHEY and CDR2 SVGAGI. The CDR3 covers 16 residues.

The V and J genes are TRBV4-2 and TRBJ2-2; 11 positions agree with TRBD2. Germline V gene lookup returns CDR1 LGHNA and CDR2 YNFKEQ. Trimming cost V 0 bases and J 2 bases; bases outside gene matches: 2. The CDR3 consists of 17 residues. CDR3 DNA: TGTGCCAGCAGCCAAGAGAGACTAGCGGGAAACACCGGGGAGCTGTTTTTT. This codes for CASSQERLAGNTGELFF.

There are a few counts of this clone. This rearrangement joins TRBV30 to TRBJ1-2; D may be TRBD1 (5 bases). CDR3 length: 11 residues. Trimming took 3 bases from V and 12 from J, leaving 14 bases between them. Germline CDR1 GTSNPN, CDR2 SVGIG (reference sequence). CDR3 sequence: CAWSPTGQHTF. The CDR3 DNA reads TGTGCCTGGAGCCCAACAGGTCAGCACACCTTC.

V usage is TRBV5-1 and J usage is TRBJ2-5; 7 bases fit TRBD2. Trimming removed 2 bases from V and 5 bases from J; junction bases left unmatched: 3. The germline V gene encodes CDR1 SGHRS and CDR2 YFSETQ. The CDR3 is made up of 13 amino acids. CDR3 nucleotides: TGCGCCAGCAGCTTCAATAGCGGGGAGACCCAGTACTTC. Translated: CASSFNSGETQYF.

This chain joins TRBV5-1 and TRBJ1-1, with no clear D. V was cut by 4 bases and J by 6 bases, with 10 bases left in between. CDR3 length equals 12 residues. The germline V gene encodes CDR1 SGHRS and CDR2 YFSETQ. CDR3 nucleotides: TGCGCCAGCAGCCATGGCCAGTCTGAAGCTTTCTTT. Translating it yields CASSHGQSEAFF.

This clone was detected only once. The chain carries TRBV6-4 and TRBJ1-1, with 7 bases identical to TRBD1. The CDR3 consists of 14 residues. V shed 5 bases, J shed 5 bases, and the junction held 8 bases outside the gene matches. Germline loops: CDR1 MRHNA, CDR2 SNTAGT. The CDR3 sequence: CASSLRQGDTEAFF. The CDR3 region has the DNA TGTGCCAGCAGTTTGCGCCAGGGGGATACTGAAGCTTTCTTT.

V usage is TRBV11-1 and J usage is TRBJ2-7; possibly TRBD2 for D (6 bases). Germline V gene sequence: CDR1 SGHAT, CDR2 FQDESV (reference sequence). The CDR3 has 15 residues. Trimming cost V 5 bases and J 7 bases, with 21 bases left between them. CDR3 protein: CASSIISGPEGEQYF. The CDR3 DNA reads as TGTGCCAGCAGCATCATCAGCGGGCCCGAGGGGGAGCAGTACTTC.

Note on this clone: Other nucleotide sequences from this sample produce the same CDR3. The chain joins TRBV27 to TRBJ2-7, with 10 bases matching TRBD1. The CDR3 is 14 amino acids. Germline V gene sequence: CDR1 MNHEY, CDR2 SMNVEV (reference sequence). Germline trimming cut 5 bases from V and 6 bases from J; bases unmatched to any gene: 7. The CDR3 is CASSPGQGIGEQYF. The CDR3 DNA sequence: TGTGCCAGCAGTCCGGGACAGGGGATTGGCGAGCAGTACTTC.

V and J are TRBV6-5 and TRBJ1-3; tentative D call: TRBD1 (5 bases). Per germline, CDR1 MNHEY and CDR2 SVGAGI. The CDR3 totals 16 residues. Trimming removed 4 bases from V and 0 bases from J, with 13 bases in between. CDR3 in amino acids: CASSSGGSYSGNTIYF. CDR3 DNA: TGTGCCAGCAGTTCGGGGGGGTCATACTCTGGAAACACCATATATTTT.

The rearrangement uses TRBV14 and TRBJ2-7; TRBD1 is a possible D gene (5 bases). The V gene lost 1 base and the J gene lost 9 bases, with 13 bases spanning the gap. The CDR3 length is 13 residues. Germline V CDR1 and CDR2: SGHDN, FVKESK. This chain's CDR3 is CASSQVGPLGQYF. The CDR3 nucleotides read TGTGCCAGCAGCCAAGTGGGGCCGCTCGGGCAGTACTTC. Based on the CDR3 plus reference TRBV14 and TRBJ2-7, the full variable domain is EAGVTQFPSHSVIEKGQTVTLRCDPISGHDNLYWYRRVMGKEIKFLLHFVKESKQDESGMPNNRFLAERTGGTYSTLKVQPAELEDSGVYFCASSQVGPLGQYFGPGTRLTVT.

The rearrangement joins TRBV6-6 to TRBJ2-7; D is unclear. V lost 2 bases and J lost 2, with 7 bases in between. Germline CDR1 MNHNY, CDR2 SVGAGI (reference sequence). This CDR3 spans 13 amino acids. The CDR3: CASSYDGAYEQYF. The CDR3 DNA is TGTGCCAGCAGTTACGACGGAGCCTACGAGCAGTACTTC.

This clone has a handful of counts. The V call is TRBV21-1, the J call TRBJ1-4; the table names TRBD1, a call not compared with the DNA. TRBV21-1 is recorded as a pseudogene. The CDR3 has 17 residues. In nucleotides, the CDR3 is TGTGCCAGCAGCATCAAGGGGGACAAGAGGACAAATGAAAAACTGTTTTTT. Protein product: CASSIKGDKRTNEKLFF.

This clone was seen a handful of times. V and J are TRBV5-1 and TRBJ2-2; D gene uncertain. This CDR3 has 14 amino acids. The V end lost 0 bases, the J end lost 7 bases, and 10 bases lay between the germline ends. The V gene's germline CDR1 is SGHRS and CDR2 YFSETQ. The CDR3 reads CASSLVSVNGELFF. In DNA, the CDR3 is TGCGCCAGCAGCTTGGTATCAGTAAACGGGGAGCTGTTTTTT.

For the CDR3, the DNA is TGTGCCAGCAGATTTGGACAGGATCAAGGGTCACCCCTCCACTTT. Residues: CASRFGQDQGSPLHF. This chain joins TRBV5-5 and TRBJ1-6; TRBD1 aligns across 7 bases. The CDR3 runs to 15 residues. V lost 5 bases and J lost 10; bases outside the gene matches: 12. Germline loops: CDR1 SGHKS, CDR2 YYEKEE (reference sequence).

The chain combines TRBV19 with TRBJ2-3, with 8 bases lining up with TRBD2. CDR3 size: 16 residues. V lost 5 bases, J lost 7 bases, and 14 bases stayed unmatched. CDR1 is LNHDA and CDR2 is SQIVND in the germline V gene (reference sequence). The CDR3 nucleotides read TGTGCCAGTAGTTCCACTATGAGCGGGAGCTTGTATACGCAGTATTTT. Protein product: CASSSTMSGSLYTQYF.

This chain uses TRBV6-1 with TRBJ1-2; the D gene is possibly TRBD1 (5 bases). Germline CDR1 and CDR2: MNHNS and SASEGT. V lost 10 bases, J lost 4 bases, and 13 bases lay in between. The length of the CDR3 is 12 residues. CDR3 sequence: CAISDNGYGYTF. For the CDR3, the DNA is TGTGCCATTTCGGACAACGGCTATGGCTACACCTTC.

V is TRBV27 and J is TRBJ2-1, with D tentatively TRBD2 (6 bases). The CDR3 runs 18 residues. Trimming removed 5 bases from V and 3 bases from J, with 23 bases in between. CDR1 MNHEY and CDR2 SMNVEV come from the germline V gene (reference sequence). The CDR3 sequence is CASSPTPPRGKGYNEQFF. The CDR3 DNA sequence: TGTGCCAGCAGTCCTACCCCCCCACGCGGGAAAGGCTACAATGAGCAGTTCTTC.

V is TRBV6-5 and J is TRBJ1-1; tentative D call: TRBD1 (5 bases). CDR1 and CDR2 from the germline V gene are MNHEY and SVGAGI. The CDR3 is 14 residues long. V gave up 2 bases and J gave up 3 bases, with 10 bases separating them. CDR3 residues: CASSYRGADTEAFF. The CDR3 bases are TGTGCCAGCAGTTACAGGGGCGCGGACACTGAAGCTTTCTTT.

This chain joins TRBV30 and TRBJ1-5; no reliable D call. There are 15 residues in the CDR3. In germline, CDR1 is GTSNPN, CDR2 SVGIG (reference sequence). The V and J ends lost 5 bases and 2 bases respectively, with 16 bases between them. CDR3 sequence reads: CAWERREGRNQPQHF. CDR3 DNA: TGTGCCTGGGAGAGGAGGGAAGGACGCAATCAGCCCCAGCATTTT.

CDR3 loop: CARSPNENTGEHGYTF. The CDR3 DNA reads as TGTGCCAGAAGTCCGAACGAAAATACAGGGGAGCATGGCTACACCTTC. The chain has TRBV5-3 and TRBJ1-2; 7 bases are a match to TRBD1. TRBV5-3 is marked as an open reading frame, function uncertain. V dropped 5 bases and J dropped 6; count of bases not matched to a gene: 16. This CDR3 is built from 16 residues.

This chain uses TRBV9 with TRBJ1-5, with D uncertain. V lost 3 bases and J lost 5, with 9 bases in between. The germline V gene has CDR1 SGDLS and CDR2 YYNGEE. CDR3 length: 13 amino acids. This chain's CDR3 is CASSGTDDQPQHF. CDR3 nucleotide sequence: TGTGCCAGCAGCGGGACTGACGATCAGCCCCAGCATTTT.

This clone was detected only once. The V and J genes are TRBV2 and TRBJ2-5, with a possible D match to TRBD2 (6 bases). Per the germline V gene, CDR1 is SNHLY and CDR2 is FYNNEI. This CDR3 spans 13 amino acids. Between the trimmed V and J ends, which lost 6 bases and 1 base, there was a span of 9 bases. CDR3 protein: CASSGTFQETQYF. In nucleotides, the CDR3 is TGTGCCAGCAGCGGGACTTTCCAAGAGACCCAGTACTTC.